A selection of T cell receptor beta chains follows, all from one sample in a study of blood T cell repertoires in COVID-19. The method was immunoSEQ multiplex PCR; TCRdb's version includes in-frame clones alone and lacks a portion of them. The sample lists approximately 140,000 clones, about nine tenths occurring once. The sample was peripheral blood. Receptor source: a human donor in a cohort sampled during active COVID-19. Each CDR3 is given with its conserved first and last residue. The D gene is left open where the match is weak. Clone size is given for some rows only: seen once, a few or many times, or a class if the clone is expanded.

TRBV18	few	TRBD2	TRBJ2-1	CASSPRGLAGVGQFF	TGTGCCAGCTCACCACGGGGACTAGCGGGAGTCGGGCAGTTCTTC
TRBV7-2	.	TRBD2	TRBJ2-3	CASSSRTSSTDTQYF	TGTGCCAGCAGCTCCAGGACTAGCTCAACAGATACGCAGTATTTT
TRBV7-8	once	.	TRBJ2-3	CASSLVTGWDTDTQYF	TGTGCCAGCAGCTTAGTGACGGGGTGGGACACAGATACGCAGTATTTT
TRBV15	.	TRBD2	TRBJ2-1	CATSSLAGLYNEQFF	TGTGCCACCAGCAGTCTAGCGGGGCTGTACAATGAGCAGTTCTTC
TRBV23-1	once	.	TRBJ2-6	CASSLPRRGGTSGANVLTF	TGCGCCAGCAGTCTCCCCCGGCGGGGCGGGACTTCTGGGGCCAACGTCCTGACTTTC
TRBV19	.	TRBD1	TRBJ2-7	CASSMGGDRGLLEQYF	TGTGCCAGTAGTATGGGCGGGGACAGGGGACTCTTGGAGCAGTACTTC
TRBV6-5	.	.	TRBJ1-6	CASSRDNSPLHF	TGTGCCAGCAGTCGAGATAATTCACCCCTCCACTTT
TRBV30	.	.	TRBJ1-1	CAWSDLNTEAFF	TGTGCCTGGAGTGACTTGAACACTGAAGCTTTCTTT
TRBV11-2	.	.	TRBJ1-4	CASSLDSIQVEKLFF	TGTGCCAGCAGCTTAGATTCGATCCAGGTTGAAAAACTGTTTTTT
TRBV27	.	.	TRBJ1-4	CASSLIREGEKLFF	TGTGCCAGCAGTTTAATAAGGGAGGGCGAAAAACTGTTTTTT
TRBV4-3	.	.	TRBJ1-4	CASSQGPRGTATNEKLFF	TGCGCCAGCAGCCAAGGCCCCCGGGGGACTGCAACTAATGAAAAACTGTTTTTT
TRBV2	few	.	TRBJ2-1	CASSGNEQFF	TGTGCCAGTTCCGGCAATGAGCAGTTCTTC
TRBV2	.	.	TRBJ1-2	CASGPPTNYGYTF	TGTGCCAGCGGCCCACCCACTAACTATGGCTACACCTTC
TRBV3-1/TRBV3-2	.	.	TRBJ2-1	CASSQQGKGYNEQFF	TGTGCCAGCAGCCAGCAGGGGAAAGGCTACAATGAGCAGTTCTTC
TRBV24-1	.	TRBD1	TRBJ2-1	CATSDWTGEQFF	TGTGCCACCAGTGATTGGACAGGGGAGCAGTTCTTC
TRBV5-6	.	.	TRBJ1-2	CASSLNYGGYGYTF	TGTGCCAGCAGCTTGAATTACGGGGGGTATGGCTACACCTTC
TRBV5-4	.	.	TRBJ2-3	CASSSRYTDTQYF	TGTGCCAGCAGCTCGCGATACACAGATACGCAGTATTTT
TRBV4-3	.	TRBD2	TRBJ2-5	CASSQNSGAQETQYF	TGCGCCAGCAGCCAAAATAGCGGGGCTCAAGAGACCCAGTACTTC
TRBV3-1/TRBV3-2	few	TRBD1	TRBJ1-6	CASSQAGTGGFLNSPLHF	TGTGCCAGCAGCCAAGCCGGGACAGGGGGCTTCCTCAATTCACCCCTCCACTTT
TRBV11-2	.	TRBD1	TRBJ2-7	CASSPPDRAHEQYF	TGTGCCAGCAGCCCTCCCGACAGGGCCCACGAGCAGTACTTC
TRBV14	few	.	TRBJ2-7	CASSQSYEQYF	TGTGCCAGCAGCCAATCTTACGAGCAGTACTTC
TRBV4-1	.	.	TRBJ2-1	CASSQVGSRNNEQFF	TGCGCCAGCAGCCAGGTCGGTTCGAGAAATAATGAGCAGTTCTTC
TRBV18	.	.	TRBJ2-1	CASSPGSSSYNEQFF	TGTGCCAGCTCACCCGGGTCGAGCTCCTACAATGAGCAGTTCTTC
TRBV6-2/TRBV6-3	.	TRBD2	TRBJ2-7	CASSRAGVSYEQYF	TGTGCCAGCAGCCGAGCGGGGGTGAGTTACGAGCAGTACTTC
TRBV24-1	.	TRBD2	TRBJ2-1	CAAGDNSYNEQFF	TGTGCCGCGGGGGATAACTCCTACAATGAGCAGTTCTTC
TRBV7-2	.	.	TRBJ2-7	CASRPERGAGNEQYF	TGTGCCAGCAGGCCGGAACGGGGGGCGGGTAACGAGCAGTACTTC
TRBV28	.	TRBD1	TRBJ2-3	CASSVDRGRIGYTQYF	TGTGCCAGCAGTGTCGACAGGGGTCGGATTGGATATACGCAGTATTTT
TRBV10-3	.	.	TRBJ2-7	CASQDMGSEQYF	TGTGCCAGCCAGGACATGGGTTCCGAGCAGTACTTC
TRBV10-3	.	.	TRBJ2-2	CAISEVSGNTGELFF	TGTGCCATCAGTGAAGTAAGCGGGAACACCGGGGAGCTGTTTTTT
TRBV4-3	.	.	TRBJ2-1	CASSHARSVPPNEQFF	TGCGCCAGCAGCCACGCCAGGTCGGTCCCCCCCAATGAGCAGTTCTTC
TRBV19	.	TRBD1	TRBJ1-2	CASRMDRSYGYTF	TGTGCCAGTAGGATGGACAGGAGCTATGGCTACACCTTC
TRBV6-5	.	.	TRBJ2-7	CASRKSHEQYF	TGTGCCAGCAGAAAGAGCCACGAGCAGTACTTC
TRBV9	few	.	TRBJ1-2	CASSPWGGYGYTF	TGTGCCAGCAGCCCCTGGGGCGGCTATGGCTACACCTTC
TRBV9	.	TRBD1	TRBJ2-5	CASSVVGGPQETQYF	TGTGCCAGCAGCGTAGTAGGGGGCCCTCAAGAGACCCAGTACTTC
TRBV6-2/TRBV6-3	.	TRBD2	TRBJ2-1	CASSRWSLQRRENEQFF	TGTGCCAGCAGTCGTTGGTCCCTTCAAAGGCGGGAGAATGAGCAGTTCTTC